A single sample gave rise to the 7 T cell receptor beta chains below, sequenced in a study of early T cells in non-severe SARS-CoV-2 infection. TCRdb re-called the 5' RACE reads with MiXCR, one entry per CDR3 protein. The sample yields roughly 35,000 distinct CDR3 sequences, approximately 7% seen once. What was sequenced was whole blood. The receptors were gathered from an adult who was a healthcare worker with PCR-confirmed SARS-CoV-2 infection or an uninfected control (not recorded which).

This clonotype was counted at least ten times. The chain recombines TRBV29-1 with TRBJ2-5, with no clear D. Germline V gene sequence: CDR1 SQVTM, CDR2 ANQGSEA. Between the trimmed V and J ends, which lost 3 bases and 2 bases, there was a span of 7 bases. The CDR3 is 12 amino acids. The CDR3 nucleotides read TGCAGCGTTGAGACGTCTCAAGAGACCCAGTACTTC. Protein sequence: CSVETSQETQYF.

This chain uses TRBV2 with TRBJ1-2; a weak D match, TRBD1 (5 bases). Trimming removed 6 bases at V and 0 bases at J, with 11 bases between. The V gene's germline CDR1 is SNHLY and CDR2 FYNNEI. The CDR3 is 14 residues long. CDR3 nucleotides: TGTGCCAGCAGCCGGGGCGGAGCTAACTATGGCTACACCTTC. Translating gives CASSRGGANYGYTF.

The chain is built from TRBV20-1 and TRBJ2-7; no clear D gene. The germline V gene encodes CDR1 DFQATT and CDR2 SNEGSKA (reference sequence). The CDR3 covers 15 residues. Trimming took off 5 bases at V and 5 bases at J, with 22 bases between the two ends. The CDR3 DNA reads TGCAGTGCTCCCCCCCACGGCGCGGCATTCCACGAGCAGTACTTC. Encoded protein: CSAPPHGAAFHEQYF.

This clonotype was counted many times. The chain joins TRBV11-2 to TRBJ2-3, with 8 bases that match TRBD2. The CDR3 sequence is 17 residues long. V shed 0 bases and J 3 bases; nucleotides not matched to a gene: 8. Germline V gene data show CDR1 as SGHAT and CDR2 as FQNNGV. CDR3: CASSLERVGGRTDTQYF. The CDR3 coding sequence is TGTGCCAGCAGCTTAGAAAGAGTGGGCGGGAGGACAGATACGCAGTATTTT.

This clonotype was observed many times. The chain carries TRBV28 and TRBJ1-2; possible D gene TRBD1, 5 bases. The CDR3 is made up of 14 amino acids. V dropped 4 bases and J dropped 3 bases, with 12 bases sitting between them. CDR1 is MDHEN, CDR2 SYDVKM, per germline. The DNA of the CDR3 is TGTGCCAGCAGTTCGGGATTCAGGGACTATGGCTACACCTTC. Amino acids: CASSSGFRDYGYTF.

Ten or more counts support this clonotype. The V gene is TRBV18, the J gene TRBJ2-7; 10 nucleotides align to TRBD1. This CDR3 comprises 14 residues. J lost 4 bases, V lost 3 bases, and 3 bases had no gene match. Germline CDR1 and CDR2: KGHSH and LQKENI. The CDR3 sequence is CASSPDRGQYEQYF. The CDR3 region has the DNA TGTGCCAGCTCACCTGACAGGGGGCAATACGAGCAGTACTTC.

The rearrangement links TRBV2 to TRBJ2-1; unclear D gene. The CDR3 loop spans 14 amino acids. Trimming removed 0 bases from V and 6 bases from J, with 9 bases in between. Germline V gene data show CDR1 as SNHLY and CDR2 as FYNNEI. The CDR3 loop reads CASSEAARSNEQFF. The CDR3 region has the DNA TGTGCCAGCAGTGAAGCGGCCCGAAGCAATGAGCAGTTCTTC.